These 21 T cell receptor beta chains were sequenced from one sample in a study of response to subunit inactivated influenza vaccine. TCRdb reprocessed the RT-PCR reads with MiXCR, giving one entry per CDR3 protein. The sample gives hundreds of thousands of distinct CDR3 sequences, less than 20% of which show up once; around 10% is in the top ten. The material was PBMCs from blood, obtained 12 days after vaccination. The source of these receptors is a man between 45 and 60 years old who received an inactivated influenza vaccine.

Turning to this clonotype: A read error may account for a junction end that differs from germline. The chain joins TRBV5-1 to TRBJ2-1; 11 nucleotides align to TRBD2. Germline V gene data show CDR1 as SGHRS and CDR2 as YFSETQ. This CDR3 spans 15 amino acids. The CDR3 spells CASSLAPSGGNEHFF. The CDR3 DNA sequence: TGCGCCAGCAGCTTGGCCCCTAGCGGGGGGAATGAGCATTTCTTC.

The rearrangement uses TRBV28 and TRBJ2-2; 9 bases line up with TRBD2. This CDR3 contains 17 residues. The germline V gene encodes CDR1 MDHEN and CDR2 SYDVKM. The ends lost 2 bases at V and 5 bases at J; junction bases unmatched: 9. The CDR3 coding sequence is TGTGCCAGCAGTTTACCTTGGGCGGGGGGGCGGACCGGGGAGCTGTTTTTT. This encodes CASSLPWAGGRTGELFF.

CDR3 bases: TGCGCCAGCGAGAATAATGGGAATGGCTACACCTTC. It specifies CASENNGNGYTF. The chain is built from TRBV5-1 and TRBJ1-2; no firm D call. The CDR3 contains 12 residues. V was shortened by 7 bases and J by 6 bases, with 13 bases between the two germline ends. Germline lookup yields CDR1 SGHRS and CDR2 YFSETQ.

This clonotype was counted between two and nine times. The chain joins TRBV4-1 to TRBJ2-1, with D hard to call. Germline V lookup: CDR1 MGHRA, CDR2 YSYEKL. V lost 0 bases to trimming and J lost 0 bases, with 24 bases between them. CDR3 size: 21 residues. The CDR3 sequence: CASSQDLGSEIEESSYNEQFF. The CDR3 nucleotides read TGCGCCAGCAGCCAAGATTTAGGGTCAGAGATAGAAGAAAGCTCCTACAATGAGCAGTTCTTC.

In its sample, this clonotype was seen a few times. This chain joins TRBV2 and TRBJ1-5, with D possibly TRBD1 on 5 matching bases. V was cut by 2 bases and J by 0 bases, with 8 bases left in between. The CDR3 has 15 amino acids. Looked up from germline, CDR1 is SNHLY and CDR2 is FYNNEI. CDR3: CASSERGLSNQPQHF. CDR3 in DNA: TGTGCCAGCAGTGAACGGGGACTTAGCAATCAGCCCCAGCATTTT.

The sample holds many counts of this clonotype. The gene calls are TRBV20-1 and TRBJ1-2, with a tentative D call TRBD1 (6 bases). V was cut by 1 base and J by 7 bases, with 13 bases left in between. The CDR3 has 13 amino acids. The germline V gene has CDR1 DFQATT and CDR2 SNEGSKA (reference sequence). The CDR3: CSARGQGLAGYTF. The CDR3 coding sequence is TGCAGTGCTAGAGGGCAGGGGTTGGCTGGCTACACCTTC.

This sequence joins TRBV4-3 and TRBJ2-5; 7 positions match TRBD2. V was pared by 0 bases and J by 5 bases, with 6 bases of the junction left unmatched. The CDR3 sequence is 15 residues long. Germline V gene sequence: CDR1 LGHNA, CDR2 YSLEER. The CDR3 nucleotides read TGCGCCAGCAGCCAAGAGGGCGGGAGCGGGGAGACCCAGTACTTC. This codes for CASSQEGGSGETQYF.

There are a few counts of this clonotype. This sequence joins TRBV24-1 and TRBJ2-1; 10 bases align to TRBD2. J lost 4 bases, V lost 1 base, and 6 bases had no gene match. Germline CDR1 is KGHDR and CDR2 is SFDVKD. This CDR3 region has 17 residues. The CDR3 sequence: CATSDLPGTSVYNEQFF. CDR3 coding DNA: TGTGCCACCAGTGATTTACCCGGGACTAGCGTTTACAATGAGCAGTTCTTC.

With respect to this clonotype: The CDR3 ends on some other residue instead of the conserved phenylalanine or tryptophan, so this is likely a read error. The rearrangement uses TRBV20-1 and TRBJ2-2, with 7 bases identical to TRBD1. Germline V gives CDR1 DFQATT, CDR2 SNEGSKA (reference sequence). J lost 2 bases, V lost 6 bases, and 6 bases had no gene match. The CDR3 runs to 14 residues. The CDR3 loop reads CSAVDRDNTGELFL. The DNA for the CDR3 is TGCAGTGCAGTAGACAGGGACAACACCGGGGAGCTGTTTCTT.

The V and J genes are TRBV7-9 and TRBJ2-1, with a tentative D call TRBD2 (5 bases). V dropped 5 bases and J dropped 4 bases, with 15 bases sitting between them. The CDR3 covers 15 residues. CDR1 and CDR2 (germline): SEHNR, FQNEAQ (reference sequence). CDR3: CASSLGSGQYNEQFF. The CDR3 DNA is TGTGCCAGCAGCCTAGGGAGCGGCCAATACAATGAGCAGTTCTTC.

The V call is TRBV20-1, the J call TRBJ2-1; TRBD2 agrees at 7 bases. V lost 4 bases, J lost 0 bases, and 3 bases stayed unmatched. Germline V gene lookup returns CDR1 DFQATT and CDR2 SNEGSKA (reference sequence). The CDR3 length is 14 residues. The CDR3 nucleotides are TGCAGTGCTATGGCTAGCGGCTCCTACAATGAGCAGTTCTTC. Protein product: CSAMASGSYNEQFF.

The sample holds a few counts of this clonotype. The rearrangement joins TRBV9 to TRBJ1-4; tentatively, D is TRBD1 (6 bases). The CDR3 contains 13 residues. V was cut by 3 bases and J by 8 bases, with 11 bases left in between. Per the germline V gene, CDR1 is SGDLS and CDR2 is YYNGEE. This CDR3 reads CASSASGVEKLFF. CDR3 nucleotides: TGTGCCAGCAGCGCCTCAGGGGTAGAAAAACTGTTTTTT.

This clonotype was picked up a small number of times. The chain employs TRBV7-6 and TRBJ2-3; 10 positions agree with TRBD2. This CDR3 region has 17 residues. The germline V gene has CDR1 SGHVS and CDR2 FNYEAQ. The V gene end was trimmed by 1 base and the J gene end by 4 bases; junction bases not matched to a gene: 8. CDR3 nucleotide sequence: TGTGCCAGCAGCTTAGAGGTCCTAGCGGGAGCCGCAGATACGCAGTATTTT. Protein sequence: CASSLEVLAGAADTQYF.

For this clonotype: A much larger clone differs by one base, so this may be a read error. The chain combines TRBV12-3 or TRBV12-4 with TRBJ2-3; maybe TRBD2 (6 bases). The CDR3 loop spans 14 amino acids. Trimming took off 6 bases at V and 0 bases at J, with 10 bases between the two ends. The DNA of the CDR3 is TGTGCCAGCAGGCCTAGCGCCAGCACAGATACGCAGTATTTT. This gives the protein CASRPSASTDTQYF.

This clonotype was seen ten or more times. The V gene is TRBV12-3 or TRBV12-4, the J gene TRBJ2-7; 13 bases are a match to TRBD2. The CDR3 length is 14 residues. The V gene end was trimmed by 6 bases and the J gene end by 6 bases; junction bases not matched to a gene: 5. In DNA form, the CDR3 reads TGTGCCAGCAGCACACTAGCGGGAGGGCTCGAGCAGTACTTC. Translating gives CASSTLAGGLEQYF.

The chain employs TRBV20-1 and TRBJ2-5; possibly TRBD1 for D (5 bases). The CDR3 has 10 residues. From germline, CDR1 is DFQATT and CDR2 SNEGSKA (reference sequence). V shed 6 bases and J shed 5 bases, with 7 bases lying between them. The CDR3 DNA reads as TGCAGTGCCAGGGCGGAGACCCAGTACTTC. This codes for CSARAETQYF.

The chain couples TRBV20-1 to TRBJ2-2; maybe TRBD2 (6 bases). The CDR3 loop spans 13 amino acids. V was trimmed by 3 bases and J by 4 bases, leaving 9 bases between them. Germline assignment: CDR1 DFQATT and CDR2 SNEGSKA (reference sequence). CDR3 amino acids: CSARDYLTGELFF. The DNA for the CDR3 is TGCAGTGCTAGGGACTACCTCACCGGGGAGCTGTTTTTT.

Only a few counts were recorded for this clonotype. This rearrangement joins TRBV6-1 to TRBJ2-1, with 8 nucleotides matching TRBD2. V gave up 6 bases and J gave up 2 bases; unmatched junction bases: 12. The germline V gene has CDR1 MNHNS and CDR2 SASEGT. The CDR3 extends over 17 amino acids. CDR3 in amino acids: CASRWRLAGPPYNEQFF. CDR3 DNA: TGTGCCAGCAGGTGGCGGCTAGCGGGCCCACCCTACAATGAGCAGTTCTTC.

This rearrangement joins TRBV19 to TRBJ2-3, with TRBD1 matching over 8 bases. J gave up 4 bases and V 3 bases, and 12 bases lay outside the gene matches. This CDR3 has 17 residues. Germline CDR1 is LNHDA and CDR2 is SQIVND (reference sequence). CDR3 DNA: TGTGCCAGTAGTATCGACGACAGGGGTTCCCGGGCAGATACGCAGTATTTT. Residues: CASSIDDRGSRADTQYF. Full variable domain (outside the CDR3, taken from reference TRBV19 and TRBJ2-3): DGGITQSPKYLFRKEGQNVTLSCEQNLNHDAMYWYRQDPGQGLRLIYYSQIVNDFQKGDIAEGYSVSREKKESFPLTVTSAQKNPTAFYLCASSIDDRGSRADTQYFGPGTRLTVL.

The V and J genes are TRBV20-1 and TRBJ2-3; D is undetermined. Germline V lookup: CDR1 DFQATT, CDR2 SNEGSKA (reference sequence). The CDR3 is 10 amino acids. V shed 5 bases and J shed 6 bases, with 6 bases lying between them. The CDR3 loop reads CSAAVDTQYF. The DNA for the CDR3 is TGCAGTGCTGCAGTGGATACGCAGTATTTT.

This chain uses TRBV20-1 with TRBJ2-5; D is tentatively TRBD1 or TRBD2 (6 bases each). V lost 6 bases and J 2 bases, leaving 19 bases between the germline ends. This CDR3 is 15 amino acids long. From germline, CDR1 is DFQATT and CDR2 SNEGSKA (reference sequence). Here the CDR3 DNA reads TGCAGTGCCCAGGGGAGGAAAGGGTCTCAAGAGACCCAGTACTTC. Translation gives CSAQGRKGSQETQYF.